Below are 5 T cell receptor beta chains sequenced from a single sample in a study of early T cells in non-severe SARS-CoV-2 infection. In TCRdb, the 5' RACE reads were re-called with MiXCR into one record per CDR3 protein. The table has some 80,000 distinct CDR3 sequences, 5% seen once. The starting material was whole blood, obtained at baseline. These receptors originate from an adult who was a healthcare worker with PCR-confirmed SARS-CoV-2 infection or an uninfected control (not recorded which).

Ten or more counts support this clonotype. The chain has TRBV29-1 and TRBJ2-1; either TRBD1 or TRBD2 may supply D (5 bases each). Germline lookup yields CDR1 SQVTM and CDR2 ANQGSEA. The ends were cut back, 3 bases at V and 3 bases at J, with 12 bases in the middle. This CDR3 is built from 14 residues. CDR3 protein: CSVEGTLGYNEQFF. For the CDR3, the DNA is TGCAGCGTTGAGGGGACCTTGGGCTACAATGAGCAGTTCTTC.

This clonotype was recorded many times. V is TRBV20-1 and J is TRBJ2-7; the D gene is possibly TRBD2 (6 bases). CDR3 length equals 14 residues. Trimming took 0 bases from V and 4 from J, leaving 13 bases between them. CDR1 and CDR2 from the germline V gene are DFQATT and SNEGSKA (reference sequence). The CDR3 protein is CSARDGKTSYEQYF. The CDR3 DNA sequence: TGCAGTGCTAGAGATGGCAAGACTAGTTACGAGCAGTACTTC.

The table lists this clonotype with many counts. The CDR3 sequence is CATSRAKREVSSYNEQFF. Here the CDR3 DNA reads TGTGCCACCAGCAGAGCGAAGCGGGAGGTTAGCTCCTACAATGAGCAGTTCTTC. The genes are TRBV15 and TRBJ2-1; TRBD2 matches 9 bases. CDR1 is LNHNV and CDR2 is YYDKDF in the germline V gene (reference sequence). The CDR3 covers 18 residues. The ends lost 1 base at V and 0 bases at J; junction bases unmatched: 7.

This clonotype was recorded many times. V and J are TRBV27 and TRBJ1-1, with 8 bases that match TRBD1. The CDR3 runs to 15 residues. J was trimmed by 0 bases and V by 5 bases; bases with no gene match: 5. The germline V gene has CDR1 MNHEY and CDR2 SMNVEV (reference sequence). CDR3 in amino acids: CASSGQGYMNTEAFF. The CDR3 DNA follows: TGTGCCAGCAGTGGACAGGGTTACATGAACACTGAAGCTTTCTTT.

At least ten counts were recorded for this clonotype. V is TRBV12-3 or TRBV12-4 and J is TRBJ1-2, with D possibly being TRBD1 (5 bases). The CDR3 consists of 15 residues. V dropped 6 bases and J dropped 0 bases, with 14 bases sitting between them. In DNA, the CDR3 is TGTGCCAGCAGGGATAGACAGTCCCCTAACTATGGCTACACCTTC. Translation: CASRDRQSPNYGYTF.